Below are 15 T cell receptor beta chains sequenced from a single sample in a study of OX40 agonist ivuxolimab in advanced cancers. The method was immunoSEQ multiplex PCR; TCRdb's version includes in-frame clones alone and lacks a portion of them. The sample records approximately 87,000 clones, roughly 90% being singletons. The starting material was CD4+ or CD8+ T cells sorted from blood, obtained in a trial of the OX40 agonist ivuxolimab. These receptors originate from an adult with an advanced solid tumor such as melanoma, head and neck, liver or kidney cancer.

The DNA for the CDR3 is TGCGCCAGCAGCCCCCGGGACAGCAAAGACTACGAGCAGTACTTC. Protein product: CASSPRDSKDYEQYF. This chain uses TRBV4-1 with TRBJ2-7; 7 bases align to TRBD1. CDR1 is MGHRA, CDR2 YSYEKL, per germline. V lost 4 bases to trimming and J lost 3 bases; unmatched junction nucleotides: 9. The CDR3 is 15 amino acids.

As DNA, the CDR3 is TGCGCCAGCAGCCCGACAGGGAAATTTTCCTACGAGCAGTACTTC. Protein: CASSPTGKFSYEQYF. The chain combines TRBV4-3 with TRBJ2-7, with 7 bases that match TRBD1. V gave up 4 bases and J gave up 1 base; unmatched junction bases: 7. The germline gives CDR1 LGHNA, CDR2 YSLEER. This CDR3 is built from 15 residues.

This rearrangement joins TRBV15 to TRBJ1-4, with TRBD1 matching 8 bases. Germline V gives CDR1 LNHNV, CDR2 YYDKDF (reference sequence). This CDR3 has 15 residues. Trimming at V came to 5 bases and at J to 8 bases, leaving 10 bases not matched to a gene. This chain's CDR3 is CATSPWTGTEEKLFF. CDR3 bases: TGTGCCACCAGCCCATGGACAGGGACGGAGGAAAAACTGTTTTTT.

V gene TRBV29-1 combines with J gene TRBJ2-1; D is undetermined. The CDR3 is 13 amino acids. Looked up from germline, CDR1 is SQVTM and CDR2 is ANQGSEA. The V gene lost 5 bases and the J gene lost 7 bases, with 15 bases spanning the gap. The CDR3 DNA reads TGCAGCGTTTACTCTAGTCGAGCGAATGAGCAGTTCTTC. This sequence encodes CSVYSSRANEQFF.

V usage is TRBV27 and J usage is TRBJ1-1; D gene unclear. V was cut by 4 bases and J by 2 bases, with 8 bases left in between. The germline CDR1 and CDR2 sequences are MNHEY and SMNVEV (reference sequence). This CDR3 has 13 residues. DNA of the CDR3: TGTGCCAGCAGTTACCTAAGTAACACTGAAGCTTTCTTT. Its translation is CASSYLSNTEAFF.

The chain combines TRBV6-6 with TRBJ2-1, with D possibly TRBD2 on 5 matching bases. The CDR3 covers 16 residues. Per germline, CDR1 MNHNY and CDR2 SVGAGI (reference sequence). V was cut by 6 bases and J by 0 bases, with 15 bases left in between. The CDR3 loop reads CASSLAVGFSYNEQFF. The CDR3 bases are TGTGCCAGCAGCCTAGCCGTGGGCTTCTCCTACAATGAGCAGTTCTTC.

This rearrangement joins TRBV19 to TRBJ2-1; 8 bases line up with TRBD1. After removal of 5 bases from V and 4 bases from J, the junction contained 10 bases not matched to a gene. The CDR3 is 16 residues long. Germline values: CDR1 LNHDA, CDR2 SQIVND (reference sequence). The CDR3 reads CASSPSPYRGYNEQFF. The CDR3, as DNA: TGTGCCAGTAGTCCCTCCCCCTACAGGGGGTACAATGAGCAGTTCTTC.

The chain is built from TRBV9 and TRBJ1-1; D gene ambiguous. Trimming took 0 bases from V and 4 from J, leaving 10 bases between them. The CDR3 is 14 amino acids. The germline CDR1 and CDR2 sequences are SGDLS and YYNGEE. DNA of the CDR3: TGTGCCAGCAGCGTAGGCGGGCCGATCACTGAAGCTTTCTTT. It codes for CASSVGGPITEAFF.

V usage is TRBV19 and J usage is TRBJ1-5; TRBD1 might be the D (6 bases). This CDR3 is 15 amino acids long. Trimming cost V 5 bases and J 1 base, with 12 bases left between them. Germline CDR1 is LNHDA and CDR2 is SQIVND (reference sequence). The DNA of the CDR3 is TGTGCCAGTAGTCCCTGGGACACCAGCAATCAGCCCCAGCATTTT. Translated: CASSPWDTSNQPQHF.

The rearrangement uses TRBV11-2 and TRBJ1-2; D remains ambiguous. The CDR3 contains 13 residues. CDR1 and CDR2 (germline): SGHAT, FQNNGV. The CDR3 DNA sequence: TGTGCGAGCTCCCCTTCTCGGGACTATGGCTACACCTTC. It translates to CASSPSRDYGYTF.

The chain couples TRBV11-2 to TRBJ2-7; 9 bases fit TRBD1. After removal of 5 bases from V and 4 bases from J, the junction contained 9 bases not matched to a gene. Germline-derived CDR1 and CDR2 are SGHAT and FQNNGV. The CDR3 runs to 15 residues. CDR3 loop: CASSPGDREIYEQYF. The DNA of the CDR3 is TGTGCCAGCAGCCCTGGGGACAGGGAAATATACGAGCAGTACTTC. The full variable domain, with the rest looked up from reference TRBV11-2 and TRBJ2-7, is EAGVAQSPRYKIIEKRQSVAFWCNPISGHATLYWYQQILGQGPKLLIQFQNNGVVDDSQLPKDRFSAERLKGVDSTLKIQPAKLEDSAVYLCASSPGDREIYEQYFGPGTRLTVT.

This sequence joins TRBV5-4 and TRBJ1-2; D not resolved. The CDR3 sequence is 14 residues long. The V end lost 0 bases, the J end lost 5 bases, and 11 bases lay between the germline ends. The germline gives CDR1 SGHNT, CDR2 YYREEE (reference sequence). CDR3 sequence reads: CASSLASTPYGYTF. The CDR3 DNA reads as TGTGCCAGCAGCTTGGCCAGTACACCGTATGGCTACACCTTC.

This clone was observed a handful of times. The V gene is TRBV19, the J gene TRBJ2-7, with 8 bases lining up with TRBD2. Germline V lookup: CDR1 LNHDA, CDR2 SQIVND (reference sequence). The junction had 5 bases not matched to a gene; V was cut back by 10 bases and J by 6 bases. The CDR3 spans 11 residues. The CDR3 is CATSGSLEQYF. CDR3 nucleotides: TGTGCCACCAGCGGGAGTCTCGAGCAGTACTTC.

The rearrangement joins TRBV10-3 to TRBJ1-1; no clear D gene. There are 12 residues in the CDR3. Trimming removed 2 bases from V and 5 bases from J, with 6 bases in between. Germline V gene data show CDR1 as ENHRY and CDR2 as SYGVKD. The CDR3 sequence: CAISEVGTEAFF. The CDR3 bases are TGTGCCATCAGTGAGGTAGGGACTGAAGCTTTCTTT.

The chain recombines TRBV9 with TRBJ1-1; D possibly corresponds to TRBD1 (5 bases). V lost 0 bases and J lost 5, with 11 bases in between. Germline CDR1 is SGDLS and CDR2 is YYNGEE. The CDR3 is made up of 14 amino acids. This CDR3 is CASSVGSGLTEAFF. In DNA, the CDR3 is TGTGCCAGCAGCGTAGGGTCAGGGCTAACTGAAGCTTTCTTT.